Each of the 20 T cell receptor beta chains below was sequenced from the same sample in a study of Ad26.COV2.S vaccination and SARS-CoV-2 variants. Repertoires were generated with immunoSEQ multiplex PCR, while TCRdb's copy carries only in-frame clones and drops some. The sample holds approximately 420,000 clones, about 85% seen once. Treatment: roughly 20 received Ad26.COV2.S at low or high dose, single or two shots; roughly five received placebo; per-sample allocation not given. Specimen acquisition occurred on day 63 following the initial vaccine or placebo injection. Sample: peripheral blood, taken in a trial of Ad26.COV2.S vaccine versus placebo. The receptors shown here come from a person between 18 and 60 years old who received the Ad26.COV2.S COVID-19 vaccine or a placebo.

As concerns this clone: One end of the junction varies from germline; a read error may be responsible. The CDR3: CASRLAWGEPSNTGELFF. DNA for the CDR3: TGTGCCAGCAGATTAGCTTGGGGGGAACCTTCGAACACCGGGGAGCTGTTTTTT. The chain carries TRBV7-9 and TRBJ2-2, with D tentatively TRBD2 (6 bases). The CDR3 consists of 18 residues. Looked up from germline, CDR1 is SEHNR and CDR2 is FQNEAQ (reference sequence).

This chain's CDR3 is CASSFAGVSNTEAFF. CDR3 DNA: TGTGCCAGCAGCTTCGCAGGGGTGTCGAACACTGAAGCTTTCTTT. The chain employs TRBV13 and TRBJ1-1; the D gene is possibly TRBD1 (6 bases). The CDR3 runs 15 residues. The V and J ends lost 3 bases and 1 base respectively, with 12 bases between them. CDR1 is PRHDT and CDR2 is FYEKMQ in the germline V gene (reference sequence).

V and J are TRBV5-1 and TRBJ2-7; possibly TRBD2 for D (7 bases). The V end was cut by 4 bases, the J end by 2 bases, with 13 bases between. The CDR3 extends over 14 amino acids. Germline values: CDR1 SGHRS, CDR2 YFSETQ. The CDR3 region has the DNA TGCGCCAGCAGCCTGAGGGGGGGCGCCTACGAGCAGTACTTC. Its protein is CASSLRGGAYEQYF.

V and J are TRBV7-9 and TRBJ2-1, with unresolved D. Germline V gives CDR1 SEHNR, CDR2 FQNEAQ (reference sequence). V was clipped by 1 base and J by 13 bases, with 11 bases between them. The CDR3 runs to 12 residues. CDR3 sequence: CASSLDAFGQFF. CDR3 nucleotides: TGTGCCAGCAGCTTAGACGCGTTCGGACAGTTCTTC.

The chain is built from TRBV14 and TRBJ1-4; 7 bases match TRBD1. Germline CDR1 and CDR2: SGHDN and FVKESK. J gave up 7 bases and V 0 bases, and 8 bases lay outside the gene matches. The CDR3 is made up of 16 amino acids. Here the CDR3 reads CASSQDTRTGVEKLFF. The DNA of the CDR3 is TGTGCCAGCAGCCAAGATACCCGGACAGGCGTTGAAAAACTGTTTTTT.

The chain carries TRBV4-2 and TRBJ2-7; 11 bases align to TRBD2. Germline loops: CDR1 LGHNA, CDR2 YNFKEQ. With 2 bases clipped from V and 3 bases from J, the junction kept 3 bases outside the gene matches. The CDR3 has 15 amino acids. The chain's CDR3 is CASSQLAGGIYEQYF. CDR3 nucleotides: TGTGCCAGCAGCCAATTAGCGGGGGGGATCTACGAGCAGTACTTC.

V is TRBV3-1 (or the pseudogene TRBV3-2) and J is TRBJ1-2; the D gene is possibly TRBD1 (5 bases). The length of the CDR3 is 13 residues. Germline lookup yields CDR1 LGHDT and CDR2 YNNKEL (reference sequence). Trimming removed 3 bases from V and 8 bases from J, with 13 bases in between. The CDR3 reads CASSQTVNSGYTF. The CDR3 bases are TGTGCCAGCAGCCAGACAGTTAACTCCGGCTACACCTTC.

J is TRBJ1-4 and V is TRBV4-1; TRBD1 matches 7 bases. Germline CDR1 is MGHRA and CDR2 is YSYEKL. The CDR3 runs 15 residues. J was trimmed by 8 bases and V by 3 bases; bases with no gene match: 9. CDR3 DNA sequence: TGCGCCAGCAGCCACCCTGGGGCGACAGGGGAAAAACTGTTTTTT. Translation: CASSHPGATGEKLFF.

Only a few counts were recorded for this clone. This CDR3 is CASSRTVNTEAFF. In nucleotides, the CDR3 is TGTGCCAGTAGTAGGACAGTGAACACTGAAGCTTTCTTT. The chain carries TRBV19 and TRBJ1-1, with D perhaps TRBD1 (6 bases). This CDR3 has 13 residues. The germline V and J ends were trimmed by 4 bases and 0 bases, with 6 bases remaining between them. CDR1 is LNHDA, CDR2 SQIVND, per germline (reference sequence).

The count of this clone is one. The chain links TRBV3-1 (or the pseudogene TRBV3-2) to TRBJ1-2; no firm D call. Germline V gene lookup returns CDR1 LGHDT and CDR2 YNNKEL (reference sequence). The CDR3 totals 13 residues. Trimming took 6 bases from V and 3 from J, leaving 11 bases between them. The CDR3 sequence is CASSYSSYYGYTF. CDR3 bases: TGTGCCAGCAGTTACAGTAGTTACTATGGCTACACCTTC.

The chain uses TRBV4-1 and TRBJ1-1; 7 bases map to TRBD1. CDR3 length: 14 amino acids. V dropped 3 bases and J dropped 1; count of bases not matched to a gene: 2. Germline CDR1 reads MGHRA; CDR2 reads YSYEKL. The CDR3 DNA follows: TGCGCCAGCAGCCACGGGACAGCGAACACTGAAGCTTTCTTT. Translated: CASSHGTANTEAFF.

The chain has TRBV7-9 and TRBJ2-1; 16 positions agree with TRBD2. The CDR3 length is 18 residues. Germline V lookup: CDR1 SEHNR, CDR2 FQNEAQ (reference sequence). After removal of 5 bases from V and 4 bases from J, the junction contained 8 bases not matched to a gene. CDR3 DNA sequence: TGTGCCAGCAGCGTCAAGGGGACTAGCGGGGGGGTTTACAATGAGCAGTTCTTC. It codes for CASSVKGTSGGVYNEQFF.

This chain links TRBV4-2 with TRBJ1-2; D is undetermined. The germline V and J ends were trimmed by 0 bases and 2 bases, with 7 bases remaining between them. Germline lookup yields CDR1 LGHNA and CDR2 YNFKEQ. This CDR3 has 14 amino acids. The CDR3 here is CASSQEEGNYGYTF. The CDR3 region has the DNA TGTGCCAGCAGCCAAGAGGAGGGAAACTATGGCTACACCTTC.

The V call is TRBV10-3, the J call TRBJ1-1, with TRBD1 matching over 7 bases. Losses at the gene ends were 8 bases for V and 3 bases for J; bases not matched to a gene: 9. This CDR3 spans 14 amino acids. Per the germline V gene, CDR1 is ENHRY and CDR2 is SYGVKD. CDR3 coding DNA: TGTGCCATCGCTTCGACAGGGTTGGACACTGAAGCTTTCTTT. Translation: CAIASTGLDTEAFF.

The chain links TRBV2 to TRBJ1-1; D is unresolved. The CDR3 spans 15 residues. V was shortened by 6 bases and J by 1 base, with 15 bases between the two germline ends. Per the germline V gene, CDR1 is SNHLY and CDR2 is FYNNEI. This chain's CDR3 is CASRPPGPWNTEAFF. CDR3 sequence (DNA): TGTGCCAGCAGGCCCCCGGGCCCATGGAACACTGAAGCTTTCTTT.

This chain connects TRBV25-1 to TRBJ1-2, with D hard to call. The germline V gene has CDR1 MGHDK and CDR2 SYGVNS. The CDR3 extends over 14 amino acids. V was cut by 0 bases and J by 4 bases, with 9 bases left in between. CDR3 loop: CASSEYFGPYGYTF. In nucleotides, the CDR3 is TGTGCCAGCAGTGAATACTTCGGCCCCTATGGCTACACCTTC.

The CDR3 loop is CASSFSRGLQFF. CDR3 nucleotides: TGTGCCAGCAGCTTCAGTCGGGGTCTGCAGTTCTTC. The V gene is TRBV7-2, the J gene TRBJ2-1; D is perhaps TRBD2 (5 bases). V lost 3 bases, J lost 12 bases, and 12 bases lay in between. Germline V gene sequence: CDR1 SGHTA, CDR2 FQGNSA. This CDR3 spans 12 amino acids.

The chain couples TRBV12-3 or TRBV12-4 to TRBJ1-3; D remains unclear. V was cut by 6 bases and J by 4 bases, with 4 bases left in between. CDR3 length: 11 amino acids. The CDR3 sequence: CASRNGNTIYF. The CDR3 nucleotides are TGTGCCAGCAGAAACGGAAACACCATATATTTT.

V and J are TRBV3-1 (or the pseudogene TRBV3-2) and TRBJ1-2, with unresolved D. Trimming took 3 bases from V and 5 from J, leaving 7 bases between them. Germline V gives CDR1 LGHDT, CDR2 YNNKEL (reference sequence). The CDR3 has 12 residues. As DNA, the CDR3 is TGTGCCAGCAGCCAGACACCTTATGGCTACACCTTC. Translating gives CASSQTPYGYTF.

The chain is built from TRBV9 and TRBJ1-1; a possible D gene is TRBD1 (6 bases). The CDR3 covers 14 residues. Germline assignment: CDR1 SGDLS and CDR2 YYNGEE. V was shortened by 3 bases and J by 1 base, with 10 bases between the two germline ends. DNA of the CDR3: TGTGCCAGCAGCGCACCACAGGGGAACACTGAAGCTTTCTTT. Its translation is CASSAPQGNTEAFF.